This passage covers 2 T cell receptor beta chains from one sample sequenced in a study of regulatory T cells in long-lasting Graves disease. The time point is: newly diagnosed GD, antithyroid drugs for less than 3 months. Scientists built the TCR library using RNA that was extracted from PBMCs. Investigators prepared the TCR beta libraries by applying iRepertoire HTBI primers and Arm-PCR of CDR3 regions. TCRdb reprocessed the multiplex PCR reads via MiXCR and lists one record per CDR3 protein. In the table there are under 300,000 distinct CDR3 sequences, 20% of which are singletons. The source was peripheral blood mononuclear cells (PBMCs), collected at new diagnosis, from a patient treated with antithyroid drugs. These receptors were collected from a female donor with Graves disease.

This clonotype was seen ten or more times. The chain's CDR3 is CAWSRPNSPLHF. The CDR3 DNA reads TGTGCCTGGAGCAGGCCGAATTCACCCCTCCACTTT. This rearrangement joins TRBV30 to TRBJ1-6; D is undetermined. Trimming removed 3 bases at V and 7 bases at J, with 7 bases between. Germline V lookup: CDR1 GTSNPN, CDR2 SVGIG (reference sequence). This CDR3 has 12 residues.

The chain couples TRBV7-8 to TRBJ2-3; 12 bases fit TRBD2. The germline V gene has CDR1 SGHVS and CDR2 FQNEAQ. The junction had 6 bases not matched to a gene; V was cut back by 5 bases and J by 0 bases. The CDR3 runs to 17 residues. In DNA, the CDR3 is TGTGCCAGCAGCCTACTAGCGGGAGGCGCGAGCACAGATACGCAGTATTTT. It encodes CASSLLAGGASTDTQYF.